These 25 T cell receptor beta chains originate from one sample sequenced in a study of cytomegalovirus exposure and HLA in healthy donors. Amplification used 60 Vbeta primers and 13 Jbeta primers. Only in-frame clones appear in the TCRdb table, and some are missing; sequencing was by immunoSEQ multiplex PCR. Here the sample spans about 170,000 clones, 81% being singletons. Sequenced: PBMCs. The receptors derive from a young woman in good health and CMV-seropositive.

CDR3 sequence reads: CASTPDRGNTGELFF. CDR3 coding DNA: TGTGCCAGCACCCCGGACAGGGGGAACACCGGGGAGCTGTTTTTT. V gene TRBV6-1 combines with J gene TRBJ2-2, with 9 nucleotides matching TRBD1. This CDR3 is 15 amino acids long. V shed 7 bases and J 1 base; nucleotides not matched to a gene: 4. CDR1 MNHNS and CDR2 SASEGT come from the germline V gene.

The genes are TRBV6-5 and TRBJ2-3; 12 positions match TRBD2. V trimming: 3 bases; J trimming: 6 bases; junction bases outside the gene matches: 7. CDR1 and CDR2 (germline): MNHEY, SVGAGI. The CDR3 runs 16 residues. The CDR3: CASSYLPGTSGDTQYF. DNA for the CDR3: TGTGCCAGCAGTTATCTACCAGGGACTAGCGGGGATACGCAGTATTTT.

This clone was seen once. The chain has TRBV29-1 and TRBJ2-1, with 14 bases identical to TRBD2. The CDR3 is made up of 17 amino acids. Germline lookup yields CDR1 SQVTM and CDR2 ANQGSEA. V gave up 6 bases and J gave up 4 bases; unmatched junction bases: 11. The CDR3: CSVAGTSGGFGYNEQFF. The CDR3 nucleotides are TGCAGCGTCGCCGGGACTAGCGGGGGCTTCGGGTACAATGAGCAGTTCTTC.

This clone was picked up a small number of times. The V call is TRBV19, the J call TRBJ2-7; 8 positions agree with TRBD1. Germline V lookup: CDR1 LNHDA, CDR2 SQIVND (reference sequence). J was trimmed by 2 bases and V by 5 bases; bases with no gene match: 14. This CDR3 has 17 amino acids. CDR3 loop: CASSPGQGPSRAYEQYF. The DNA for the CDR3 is TGTGCCAGTAGTCCAGGACAGGGCCCATCGAGGGCCTACGAGCAGTACTTC.

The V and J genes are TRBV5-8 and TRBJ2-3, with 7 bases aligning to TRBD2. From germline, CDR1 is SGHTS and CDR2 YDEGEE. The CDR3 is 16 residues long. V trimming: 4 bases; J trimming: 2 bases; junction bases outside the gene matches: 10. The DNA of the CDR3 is TGTGCCAGCAGCCCGGGACTAAGCGGTTCCACAGATACGCAGTATTTT. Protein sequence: CASSPGLSGSTDTQYF.

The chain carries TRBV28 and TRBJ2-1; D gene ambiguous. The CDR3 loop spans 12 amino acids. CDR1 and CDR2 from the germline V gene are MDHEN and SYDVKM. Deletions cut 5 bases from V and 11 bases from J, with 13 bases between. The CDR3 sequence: CASSPELRKQFF. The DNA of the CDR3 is TGTGCCAGCAGTCCCGAATTGCGAAAGCAGTTCTTC.

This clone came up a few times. Here the CDR3 DNA reads TGTGCCAGCAGCCAAGATTCAAGGGCTAGCGGGCTCCAGTTCTTC. Protein product: CASSQDSRASGLQFF. The V call is TRBV4-2, the J call TRBJ2-1; 8 positions match TRBD2. After removal of 0 bases from V and 13 bases from J, the junction contained 11 bases not matched to a gene. CDR3 size: 15 residues. Per the germline V gene, CDR1 is LGHNA and CDR2 is YNFKEQ.

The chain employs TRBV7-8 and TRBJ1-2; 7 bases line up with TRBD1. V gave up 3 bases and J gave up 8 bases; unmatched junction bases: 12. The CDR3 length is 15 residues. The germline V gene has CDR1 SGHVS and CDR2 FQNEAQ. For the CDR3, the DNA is TGTGCCAGCAGCTTCCGGGGACAGCGACAGTCCGGCTACACCTTC. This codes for CASSFRGQRQSGYTF.

The CDR3 nucleotides read TGTGCCTGGAGTGAACCCGACAGAAATAATTCACCCCTCCACTTT. Translated: CAWSEPDRNNSPLHF. V and J are TRBV30 and TRBJ1-6, with a weak D call TRBD1 (5 bases). V gave up 1 base and J gave up 5 bases, with 12 bases separating them. Germline assignment: CDR1 GTSNPN and CDR2 SVGIG (reference sequence). The CDR3 length is 15 residues. The variable domain in full, with the rest retrieved from reference TRBV30 and TRBJ1-6, is SQTIHQWPATLVQPVGSPLSLECTVEGTSNPNLYWYRQAAGRGLQLLFYSVGIGQISSEVPQNLSASRPQDRQFILSSKKLLLSDSGFYLCAWSEPDRNNSPLHFGNGTRLTVT.

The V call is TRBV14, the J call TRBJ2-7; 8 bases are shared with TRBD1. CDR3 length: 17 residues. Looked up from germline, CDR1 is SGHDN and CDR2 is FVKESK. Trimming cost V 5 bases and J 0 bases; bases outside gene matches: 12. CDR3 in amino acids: CASSGRGQAGYSYEQYF. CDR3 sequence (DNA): TGTGCCAGCAGCGGACGGGGACAGGCAGGGTACTCCTACGAGCAGTACTTC.

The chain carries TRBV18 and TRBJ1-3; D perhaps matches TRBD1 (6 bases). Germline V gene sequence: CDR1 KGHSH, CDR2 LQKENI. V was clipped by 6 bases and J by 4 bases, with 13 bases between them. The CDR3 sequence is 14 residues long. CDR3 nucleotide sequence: TGTGCCAGCTCTCCCAGGGGCGAAGGAAACACCATATATTTT. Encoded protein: CASSPRGEGNTIYF.

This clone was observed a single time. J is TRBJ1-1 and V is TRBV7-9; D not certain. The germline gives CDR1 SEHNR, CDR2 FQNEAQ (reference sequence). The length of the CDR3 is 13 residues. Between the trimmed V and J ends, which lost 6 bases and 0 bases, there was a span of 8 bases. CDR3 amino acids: CASRVSMNTEAFF. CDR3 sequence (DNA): TGTGCCAGCAGGGTTTCTATGAACACTGAAGCTTTCTTT.

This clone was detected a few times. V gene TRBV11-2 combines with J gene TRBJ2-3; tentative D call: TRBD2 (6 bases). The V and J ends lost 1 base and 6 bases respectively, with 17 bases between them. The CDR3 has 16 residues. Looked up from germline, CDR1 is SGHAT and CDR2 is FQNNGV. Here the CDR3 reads CASSLGGDLLLDTQYF. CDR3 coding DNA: TGTGCCAGCAGCTTAGGGGGGGATCTCCTGCTGGATACGCAGTATTTT.

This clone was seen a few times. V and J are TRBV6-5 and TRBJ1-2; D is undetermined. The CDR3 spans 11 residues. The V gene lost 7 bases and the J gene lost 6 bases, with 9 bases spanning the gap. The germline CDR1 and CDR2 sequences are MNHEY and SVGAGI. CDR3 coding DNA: TGTGCCAGCATGATCCGGGATGGCTACACCTTC. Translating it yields CASMIRDGYTF.

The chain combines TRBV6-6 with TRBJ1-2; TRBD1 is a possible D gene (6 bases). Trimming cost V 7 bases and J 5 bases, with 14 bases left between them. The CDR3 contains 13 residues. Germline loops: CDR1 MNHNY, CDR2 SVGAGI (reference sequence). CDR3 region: CASIPSGDYGYTF. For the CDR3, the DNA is TGTGCCAGCATACCCTCAGGGGATTATGGCTACACCTTC.

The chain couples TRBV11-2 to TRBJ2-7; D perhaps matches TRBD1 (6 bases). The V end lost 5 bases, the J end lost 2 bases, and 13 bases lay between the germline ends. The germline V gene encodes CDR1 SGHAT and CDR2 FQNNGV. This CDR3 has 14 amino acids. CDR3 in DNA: TGTGCCAGCAGCCGTGAACAGGGCGCCTACGAGCAGTACTTC. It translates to CASSREQGAYEQYF.

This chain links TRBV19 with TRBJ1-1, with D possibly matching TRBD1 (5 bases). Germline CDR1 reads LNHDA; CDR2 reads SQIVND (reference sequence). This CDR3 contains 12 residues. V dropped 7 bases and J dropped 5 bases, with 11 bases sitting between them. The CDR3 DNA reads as TGTGCCAGTATGGCAGGGTCTACTGAAGCTTTCTTT. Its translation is CASMAGSTEAFF.

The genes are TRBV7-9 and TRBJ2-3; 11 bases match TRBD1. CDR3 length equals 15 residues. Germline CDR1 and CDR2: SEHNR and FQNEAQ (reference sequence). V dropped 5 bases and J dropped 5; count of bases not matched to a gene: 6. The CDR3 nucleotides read TGTGCCAGCAGCCCCGGGACAGGGGGTTTAGATACGCAGTATTTT. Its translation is CASSPGTGGLDTQYF.

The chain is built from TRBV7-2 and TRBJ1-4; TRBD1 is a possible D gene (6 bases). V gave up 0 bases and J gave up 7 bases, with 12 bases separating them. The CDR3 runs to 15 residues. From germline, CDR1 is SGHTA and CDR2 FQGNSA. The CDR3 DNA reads TGTGCCAGCAGCTTAGCTGGACAGACAGGTGAAAAACTGTTTTTT. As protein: CASSLAGQTGEKLFF.

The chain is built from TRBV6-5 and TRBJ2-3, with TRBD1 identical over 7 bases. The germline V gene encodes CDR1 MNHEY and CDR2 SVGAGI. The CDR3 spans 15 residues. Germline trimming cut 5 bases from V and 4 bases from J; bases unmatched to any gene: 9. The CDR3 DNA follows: TGTGCCAGCAGTCAGACGGGGACAGATCCAGATACGCAGTATTTT. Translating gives CASSQTGTDPDTQYF.

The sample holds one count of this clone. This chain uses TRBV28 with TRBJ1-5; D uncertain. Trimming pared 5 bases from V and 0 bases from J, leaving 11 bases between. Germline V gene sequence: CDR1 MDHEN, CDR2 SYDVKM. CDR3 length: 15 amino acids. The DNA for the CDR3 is TGTGCCAGCAGTCCTCTAAGCTATAGCAATCAGCCCCAGCATTTT. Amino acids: CASSPLSYSNQPQHF.

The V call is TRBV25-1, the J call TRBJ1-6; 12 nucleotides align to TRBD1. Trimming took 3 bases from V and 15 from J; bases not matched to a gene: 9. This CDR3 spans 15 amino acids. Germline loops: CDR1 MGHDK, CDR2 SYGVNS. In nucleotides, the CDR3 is TGTGCCAGCAGTGAGAACCTAGGGGACAGGGGGCGCCTCCACTTT. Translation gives CASSENLGDRGRLHF. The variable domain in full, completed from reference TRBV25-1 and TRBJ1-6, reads EADIYQTPRYLVIGTGKKITLECSQTMGHDKMYWYQQDPGMELHLIHYSYGVNSTEKGDLSSESTVSRIRTEHFPLTLESARPSHTSQYLCASSENLGDRGRLHFGNGTRLTVT.

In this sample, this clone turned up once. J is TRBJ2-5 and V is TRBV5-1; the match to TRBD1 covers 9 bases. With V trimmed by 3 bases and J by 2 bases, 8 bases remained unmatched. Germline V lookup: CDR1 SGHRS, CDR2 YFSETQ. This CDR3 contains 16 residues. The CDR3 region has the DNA TGCGCCAGCAGCTCCGCGGGGACAGGGTGGCAAGAGACCCAGTACTTC. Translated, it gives CASSSAGTGWQETQYF.

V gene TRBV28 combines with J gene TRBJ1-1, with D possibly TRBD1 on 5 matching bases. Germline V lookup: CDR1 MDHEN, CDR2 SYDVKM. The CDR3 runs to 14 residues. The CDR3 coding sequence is TGTGCTCCCTTCCCCCAGGGAGGGTACACTGAAGCTTTCTTT. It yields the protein CAPFPQGGYTEAFF.

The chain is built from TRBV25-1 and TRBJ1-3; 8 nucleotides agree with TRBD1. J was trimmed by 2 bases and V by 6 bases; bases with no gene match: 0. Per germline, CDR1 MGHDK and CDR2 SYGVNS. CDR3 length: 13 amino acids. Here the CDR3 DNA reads TGTGCCAGCAGACAGGGGGCTGGAAACACCATATATTTT. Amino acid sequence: CASRQGAGNTIYF.